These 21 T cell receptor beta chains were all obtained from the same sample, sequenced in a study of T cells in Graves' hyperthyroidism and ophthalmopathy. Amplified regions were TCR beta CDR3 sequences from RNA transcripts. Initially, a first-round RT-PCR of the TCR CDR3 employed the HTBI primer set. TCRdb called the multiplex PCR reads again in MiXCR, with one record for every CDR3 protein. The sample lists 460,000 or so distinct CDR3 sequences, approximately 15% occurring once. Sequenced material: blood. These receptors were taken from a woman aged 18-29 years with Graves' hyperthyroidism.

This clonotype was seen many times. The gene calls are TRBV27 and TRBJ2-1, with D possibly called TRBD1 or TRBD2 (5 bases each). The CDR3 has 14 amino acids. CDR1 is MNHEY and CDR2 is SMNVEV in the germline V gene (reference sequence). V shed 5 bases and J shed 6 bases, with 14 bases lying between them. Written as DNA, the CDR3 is TGTGCCAGCAGTCGGGGCCACCGGGGCAATGAGCAGTTCTTC. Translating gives CASSRGHRGNEQFF.

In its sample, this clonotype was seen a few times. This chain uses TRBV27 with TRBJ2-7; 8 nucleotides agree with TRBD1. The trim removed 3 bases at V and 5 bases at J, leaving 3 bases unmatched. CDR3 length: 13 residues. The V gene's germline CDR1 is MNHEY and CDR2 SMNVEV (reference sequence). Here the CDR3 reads CASSFLTGDEQYF. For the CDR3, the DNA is TGTGCCAGCAGTTTTTTGACAGGGGACGAGCAGTACTTC.

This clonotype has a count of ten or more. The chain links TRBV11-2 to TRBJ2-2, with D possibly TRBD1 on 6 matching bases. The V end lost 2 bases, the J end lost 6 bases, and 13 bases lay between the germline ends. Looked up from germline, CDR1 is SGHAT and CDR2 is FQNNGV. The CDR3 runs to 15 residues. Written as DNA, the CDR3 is TGTGCCAGCAGCTTAACAGGGTCAGGAGCCGGGGAGCTGTTTTTT. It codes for CASSLTGSGAGELFF.

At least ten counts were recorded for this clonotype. The CDR3 DNA follows: TGTGCCTGGAGGTCCGGGAGGGAAGAAGATACGCAGTATTTT. Its protein product is CAWRSGREEDTQYF. The chain joins TRBV30 to TRBJ2-3, with 8 bases that match TRBD2. This CDR3 is built from 14 residues. Germline CDR1 reads GTSNPN; CDR2 reads SVGIG (reference sequence). J gave up 5 bases and V 3 bases, and 7 bases lay outside the gene matches.

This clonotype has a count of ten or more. The CDR3 coding sequence is TGTGCCAGCAGCTTAGACGGGATTATAAACAATGAGCAGTTCTTC. Residues: CASSLDGIINNEQFF. The chain carries TRBV7-2 and TRBJ2-1, with D possibly TRBD2 on 5 matching bases. The CDR3 covers 15 residues. The germline V and J ends were trimmed by 1 base and 5 bases, with 12 bases remaining between them. Germline CDR1 is SGHTA and CDR2 is FQGNSA. Complete variable domain (other parts from reference TRBV7-2 and TRBJ2-1): GAGVSQSPSNKVTEKGKDVELRCDPISGHTALYWYRQSLGQGLEFLIYFQGNSAPDKSGLPSDRFSAERTGGSVSTLTIQRTQQEDSAVYLCASSLDGIINNEQFFGPGTRLTVL.

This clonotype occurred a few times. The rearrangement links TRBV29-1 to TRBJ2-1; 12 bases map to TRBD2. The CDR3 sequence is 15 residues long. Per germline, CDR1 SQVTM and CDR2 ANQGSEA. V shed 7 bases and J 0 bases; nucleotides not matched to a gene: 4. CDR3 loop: CSAGLAGNSYNEQFF. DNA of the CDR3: TGCAGCGCCGGACTAGCGGGAAACTCCTACAATGAGCAGTTCTTC.

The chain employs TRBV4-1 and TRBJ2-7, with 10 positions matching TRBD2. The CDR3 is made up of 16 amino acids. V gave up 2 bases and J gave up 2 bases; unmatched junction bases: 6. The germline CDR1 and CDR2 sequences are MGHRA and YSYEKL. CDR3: CASSQPRTSGAYEQYF. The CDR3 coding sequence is TGCGCCAGCAGCCAACCGAGGACTAGCGGAGCCTACGAGCAGTACTTC.

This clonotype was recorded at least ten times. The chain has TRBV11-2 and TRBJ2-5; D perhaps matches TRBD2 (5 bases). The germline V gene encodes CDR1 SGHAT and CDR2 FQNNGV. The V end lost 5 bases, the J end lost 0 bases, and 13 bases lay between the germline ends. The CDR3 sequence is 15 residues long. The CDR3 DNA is TGTGCCAGCAGCGCGGGCTCCCCCCACCAAGAGACCCAGTACTTC. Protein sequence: CASSAGSPHQETQYF.

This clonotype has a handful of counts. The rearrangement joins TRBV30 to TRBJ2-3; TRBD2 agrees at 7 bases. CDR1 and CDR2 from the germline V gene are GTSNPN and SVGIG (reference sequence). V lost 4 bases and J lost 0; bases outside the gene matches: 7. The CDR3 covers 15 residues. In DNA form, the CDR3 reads TGTGCCTGGACGAGCGGGGAGGATAGCACAGATACGCAGTATTTT. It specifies CAWTSGEDSTDTQYF.

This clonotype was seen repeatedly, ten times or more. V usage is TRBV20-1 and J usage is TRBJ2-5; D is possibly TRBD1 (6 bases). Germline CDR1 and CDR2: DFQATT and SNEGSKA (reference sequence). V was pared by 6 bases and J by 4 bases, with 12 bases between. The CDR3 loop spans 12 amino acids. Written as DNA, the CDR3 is TGCAGTGCGCACAGGGTTACAGAGACCCAGTACTTC. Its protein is CSAHRVTETQYF.

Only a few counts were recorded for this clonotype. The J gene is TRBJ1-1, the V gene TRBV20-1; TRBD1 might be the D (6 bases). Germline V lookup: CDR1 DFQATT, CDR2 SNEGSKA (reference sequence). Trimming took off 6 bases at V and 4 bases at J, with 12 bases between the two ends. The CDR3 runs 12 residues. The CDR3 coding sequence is TGCAGTGCCGAGGGAGGGGGCACTGAAGCTTTCTTT. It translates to CSAEGGGTEAFF.

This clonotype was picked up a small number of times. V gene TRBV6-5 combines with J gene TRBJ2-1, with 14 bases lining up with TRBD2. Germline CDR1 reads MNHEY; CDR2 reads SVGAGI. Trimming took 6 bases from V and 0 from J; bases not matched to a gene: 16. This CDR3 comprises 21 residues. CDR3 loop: CASSLSWGTSGSFSSYNEQFF. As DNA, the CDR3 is TGTGCCAGCAGCCTGAGCTGGGGGACTAGCGGGAGTTTTAGCTCCTACAATGAGCAGTTCTTC.

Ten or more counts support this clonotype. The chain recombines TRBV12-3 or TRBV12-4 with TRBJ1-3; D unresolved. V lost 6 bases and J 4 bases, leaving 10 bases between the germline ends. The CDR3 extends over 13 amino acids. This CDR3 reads CASRPTSGNTIYF. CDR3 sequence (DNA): TGTGCCAGCAGACCCACCTCGGGAAACACCATATATTTT.

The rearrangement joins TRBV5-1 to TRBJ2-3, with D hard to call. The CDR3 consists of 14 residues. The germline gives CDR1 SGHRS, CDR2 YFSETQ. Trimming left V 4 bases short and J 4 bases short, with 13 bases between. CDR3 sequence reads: CASSPSALADTQYF. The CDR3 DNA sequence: TGCGCCAGCAGCCCGTCAGCTCTCGCAGATACGCAGTATTTT.

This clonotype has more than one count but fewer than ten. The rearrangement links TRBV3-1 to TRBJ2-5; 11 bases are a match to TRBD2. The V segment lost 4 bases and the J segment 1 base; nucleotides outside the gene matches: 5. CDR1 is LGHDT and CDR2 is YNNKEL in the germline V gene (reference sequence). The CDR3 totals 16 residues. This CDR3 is CASSPLAGGAQETQYF. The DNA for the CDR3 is TGTGCCAGCAGCCCCCTAGCGGGAGGAGCCCAAGAGACCCAGTACTTC.

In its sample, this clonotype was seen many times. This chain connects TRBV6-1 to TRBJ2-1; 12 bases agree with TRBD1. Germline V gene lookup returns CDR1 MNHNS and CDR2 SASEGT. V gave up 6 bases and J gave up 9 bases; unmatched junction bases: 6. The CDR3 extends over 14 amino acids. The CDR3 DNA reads TGTGCCAGCAGGGCCGGGACAGGGGGCTTTGAGCAGTTCTTC. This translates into CASRAGTGGFEQFF.

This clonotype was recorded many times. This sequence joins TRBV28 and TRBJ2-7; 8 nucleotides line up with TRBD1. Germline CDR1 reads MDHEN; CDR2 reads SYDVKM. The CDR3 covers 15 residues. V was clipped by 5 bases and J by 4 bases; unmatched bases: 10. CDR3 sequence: CASSGDRNRPYEQYF. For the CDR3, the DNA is TGTGCCAGCAGTGGGGACAGGAATCGTCCTTACGAGCAGTACTTC.

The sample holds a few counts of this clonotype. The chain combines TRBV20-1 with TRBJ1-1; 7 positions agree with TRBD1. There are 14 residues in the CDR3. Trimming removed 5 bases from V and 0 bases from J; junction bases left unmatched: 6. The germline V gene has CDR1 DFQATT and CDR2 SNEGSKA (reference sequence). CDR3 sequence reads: CSAGRQGLNTEAFF. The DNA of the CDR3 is TGCAGTGCTGGTCGACAGGGCCTGAACACTGAAGCTTTCTTT.

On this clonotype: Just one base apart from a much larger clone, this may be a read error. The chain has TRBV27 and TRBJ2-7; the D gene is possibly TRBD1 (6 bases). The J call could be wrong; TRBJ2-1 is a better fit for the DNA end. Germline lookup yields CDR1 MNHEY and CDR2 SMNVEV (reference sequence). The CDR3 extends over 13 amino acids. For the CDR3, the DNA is TGTGCCACACAGGGCACCTCCTCCTACGAGCAGTTCTTC. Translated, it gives CATQGTSSYEQFF.

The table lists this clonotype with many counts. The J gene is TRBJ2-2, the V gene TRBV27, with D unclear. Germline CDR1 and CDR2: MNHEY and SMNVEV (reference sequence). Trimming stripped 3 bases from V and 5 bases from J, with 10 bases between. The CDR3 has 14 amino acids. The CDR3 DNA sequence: TGTGCCAGCAGTTTCCCTCCACTAACCGGGGAGCTGTTTTTT. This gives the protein CASSFPPLTGELFF.

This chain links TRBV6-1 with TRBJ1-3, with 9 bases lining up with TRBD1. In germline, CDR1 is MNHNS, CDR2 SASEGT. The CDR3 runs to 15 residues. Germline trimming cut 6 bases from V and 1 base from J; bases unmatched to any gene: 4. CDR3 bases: TGTGCCAGCAGGGACGACAGGGGGTCTGGAAACACCATATATTTT. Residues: CASRDDRGSGNTIYF.